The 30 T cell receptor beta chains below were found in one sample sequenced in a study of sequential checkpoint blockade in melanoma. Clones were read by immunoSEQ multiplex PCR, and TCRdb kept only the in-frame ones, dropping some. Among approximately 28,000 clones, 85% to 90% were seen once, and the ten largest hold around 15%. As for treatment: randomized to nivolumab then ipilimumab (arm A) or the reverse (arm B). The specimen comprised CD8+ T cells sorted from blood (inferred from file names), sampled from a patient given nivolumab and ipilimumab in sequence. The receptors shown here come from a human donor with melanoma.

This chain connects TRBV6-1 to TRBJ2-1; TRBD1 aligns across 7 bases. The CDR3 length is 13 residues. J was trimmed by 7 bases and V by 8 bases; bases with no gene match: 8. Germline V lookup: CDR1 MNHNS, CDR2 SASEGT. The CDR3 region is CASWAGGWNEQFF. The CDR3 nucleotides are TGTGCCAGCTGGGCAGGGGGATGGAATGAGCAGTTCTTC.

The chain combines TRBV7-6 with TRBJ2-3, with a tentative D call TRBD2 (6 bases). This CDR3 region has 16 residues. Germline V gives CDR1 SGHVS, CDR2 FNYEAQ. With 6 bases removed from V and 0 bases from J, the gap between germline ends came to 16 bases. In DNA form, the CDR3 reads TGTGCCAGCAGTCGCATAGCGGTCGCTAGCACAGATACGCAGTATTTT. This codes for CASSRIAVASTDTQYF.

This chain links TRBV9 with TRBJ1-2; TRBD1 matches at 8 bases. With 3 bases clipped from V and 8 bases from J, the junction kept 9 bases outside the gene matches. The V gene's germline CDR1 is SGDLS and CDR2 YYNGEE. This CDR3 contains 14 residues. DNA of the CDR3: TGTGCCAGCAGCGACCAGGACAGGGTGGAGGGCTACACCTTC. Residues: CASSDQDRVEGYTF. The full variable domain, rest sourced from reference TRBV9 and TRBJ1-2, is DSGVTQTPKHLITATGQRVTLRCSPRSGDLSVYWYQQSLDQGLQFLIQYYNGEERAKGNILERFSAQQFPDLHSELNLSSLELGDSALYFCASSDQDRVEGYTFGSGTRLTVV.

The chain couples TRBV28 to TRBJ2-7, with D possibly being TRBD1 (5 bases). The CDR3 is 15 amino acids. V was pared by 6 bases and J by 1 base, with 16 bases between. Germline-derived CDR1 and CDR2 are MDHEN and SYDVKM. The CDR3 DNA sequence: TGTGCCAGCAGCAAAGGGGCCTTAGGTTCCTACGAGCAGTACTTC. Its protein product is CASSKGALGSYEQYF.

The CDR3 coding sequence is TGTGCCAGCAACCTAGGACTAGCGGGAAACCAAGAGACCCAGTACTTC. Protein: CASNLGLAGNQETQYF. The rearrangement links TRBV9 to TRBJ2-5; TRBD2 aligns across 12 bases. The CDR3 contains 16 residues. V gave up 6 bases and J gave up 0 bases; unmatched junction bases: 6. Germline V gene lookup returns CDR1 SGDLS and CDR2 YYNGEE. Based on the CDR3 plus reference TRBV9 and TRBJ2-5, the full variable domain is DSGVTQTPKHLITATGQRVTLRCSPRSGDLSVYWYQQSLDQGLQFLIQYYNGEERAKGNILERFSAQQFPDLHSELNLSSLELGDSALYFCASNLGLAGNQETQYFGPGTRLLVL.

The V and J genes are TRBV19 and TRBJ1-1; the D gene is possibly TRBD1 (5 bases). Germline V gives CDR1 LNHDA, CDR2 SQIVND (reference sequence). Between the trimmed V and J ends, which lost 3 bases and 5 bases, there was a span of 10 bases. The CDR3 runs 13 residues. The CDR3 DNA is TGTGCCAGTAGTATCTTTGGGGGGACTGAAGCTTTCTTT. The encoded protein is CASSIFGGTEAFF.

Written as DNA, the CDR3 is TGTGCCAGCAGCAGCAGGGGTTTAGGCAATCAGCCCCAGCATTTT. Amino acids: CASSSRGLGNQPQHF. The chain combines TRBV11-3 with TRBJ1-5; TRBD1 might be the D (6 bases). Germline assignment: CDR1 SGHNT and CDR2 YENEEA. The germline V and J ends were trimmed by 5 bases and 2 bases, with 13 bases remaining between them. The CDR3 consists of 15 residues.

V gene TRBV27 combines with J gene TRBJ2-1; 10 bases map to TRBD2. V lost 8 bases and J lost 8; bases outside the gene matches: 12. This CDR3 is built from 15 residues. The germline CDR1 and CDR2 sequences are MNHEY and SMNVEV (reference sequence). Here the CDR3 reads CASALTSGIFDEQFF. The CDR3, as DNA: TGTGCCAGCGCCCTAACTAGCGGGATTTTCGATGAGCAGTTCTTC.

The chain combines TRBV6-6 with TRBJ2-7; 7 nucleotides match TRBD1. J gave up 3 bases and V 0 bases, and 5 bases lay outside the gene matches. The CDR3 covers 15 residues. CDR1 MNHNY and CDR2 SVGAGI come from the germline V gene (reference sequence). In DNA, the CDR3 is TGTGCCAGCAGTTACTCGACACAGGGGTTCTACGAGCAGTACTTC. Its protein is CASSYSTQGFYEQYF.

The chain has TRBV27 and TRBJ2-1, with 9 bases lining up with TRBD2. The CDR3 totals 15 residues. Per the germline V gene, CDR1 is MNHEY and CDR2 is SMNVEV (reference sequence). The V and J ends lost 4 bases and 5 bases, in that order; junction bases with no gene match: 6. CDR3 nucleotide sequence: TGTGCCAGCAGTTCTCCGGCTAGCGGGAACAATGAGCAGTTCTTC. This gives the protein CASSSPASGNNEQFF.

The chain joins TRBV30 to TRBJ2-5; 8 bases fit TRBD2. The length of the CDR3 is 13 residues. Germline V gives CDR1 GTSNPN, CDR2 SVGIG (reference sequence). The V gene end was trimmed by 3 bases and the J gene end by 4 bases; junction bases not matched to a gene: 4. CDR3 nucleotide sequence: TGTGCCTGGAGCCCGGGAGGGCGAGAGACCCAGTACTTC. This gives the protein CAWSPGGRETQYF.

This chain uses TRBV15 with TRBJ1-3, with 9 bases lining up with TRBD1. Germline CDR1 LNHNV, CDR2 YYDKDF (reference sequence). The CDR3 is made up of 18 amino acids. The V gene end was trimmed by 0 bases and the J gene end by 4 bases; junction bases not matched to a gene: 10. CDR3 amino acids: CATSRDRPGQGTGNTIYF. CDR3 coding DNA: TGTGCCACCAGCAGAGACCGTCCGGGACAGGGTACCGGAAACACCATATATTTT.

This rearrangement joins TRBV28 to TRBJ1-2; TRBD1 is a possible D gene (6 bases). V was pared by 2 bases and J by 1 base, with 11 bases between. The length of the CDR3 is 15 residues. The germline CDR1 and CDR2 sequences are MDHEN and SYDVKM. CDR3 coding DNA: TGTGCCAGCAGTTTAAACGGGGGGCTTAACTATGGCTACACCTTC. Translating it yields CASSLNGGLNYGYTF.

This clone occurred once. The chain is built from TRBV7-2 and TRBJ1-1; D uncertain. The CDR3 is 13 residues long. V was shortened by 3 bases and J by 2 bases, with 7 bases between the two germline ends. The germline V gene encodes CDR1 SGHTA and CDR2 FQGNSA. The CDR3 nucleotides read TGTGCCAGCAGCTTGGCAGGAAACACTGAAGCTTTCTTT. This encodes CASSLAGNTEAFF.

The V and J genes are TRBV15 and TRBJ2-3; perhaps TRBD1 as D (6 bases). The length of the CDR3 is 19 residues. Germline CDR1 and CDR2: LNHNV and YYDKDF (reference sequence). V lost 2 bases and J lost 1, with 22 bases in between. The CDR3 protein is CATSRPQGPSFLGTDTQYF. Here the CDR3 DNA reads TGTGCCACCAGCAGACCTCAGGGGCCCTCTTTTCTGGGCACAGATACGCAGTATTTT.

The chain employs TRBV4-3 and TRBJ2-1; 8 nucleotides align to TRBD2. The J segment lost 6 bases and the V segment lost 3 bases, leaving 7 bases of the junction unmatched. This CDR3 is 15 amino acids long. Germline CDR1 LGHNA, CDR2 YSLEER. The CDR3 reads CASSHPGGATNEQFF. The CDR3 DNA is TGCGCCAGCAGCCATCCGGGGGGGGCTACCAATGAGCAGTTCTTC.

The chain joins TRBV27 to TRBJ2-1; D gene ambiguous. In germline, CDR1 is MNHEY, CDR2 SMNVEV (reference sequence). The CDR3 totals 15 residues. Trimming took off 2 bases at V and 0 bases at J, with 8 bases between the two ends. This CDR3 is CASSLGPLSYNEQFF. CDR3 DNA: TGTGCCAGCAGTTTAGGGCCCCTCTCCTACAATGAGCAGTTCTTC.

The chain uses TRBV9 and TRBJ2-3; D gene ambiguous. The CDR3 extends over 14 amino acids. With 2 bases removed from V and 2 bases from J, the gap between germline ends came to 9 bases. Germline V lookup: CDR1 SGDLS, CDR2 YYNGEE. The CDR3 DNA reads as TGTGCCAGCAGCGTGTCGGGTGCCACAGATACGCAGTATTTT. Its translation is CASSVSGATDTQYF.

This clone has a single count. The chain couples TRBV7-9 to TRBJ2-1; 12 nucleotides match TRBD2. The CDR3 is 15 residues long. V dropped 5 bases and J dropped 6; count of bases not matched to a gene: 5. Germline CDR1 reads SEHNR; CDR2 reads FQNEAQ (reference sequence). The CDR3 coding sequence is TGTGCCAGCAGCGCTCTAGCGGGGGGGCTCAATGAGCAGTTCTTC. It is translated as CASSALAGGLNEQFF.

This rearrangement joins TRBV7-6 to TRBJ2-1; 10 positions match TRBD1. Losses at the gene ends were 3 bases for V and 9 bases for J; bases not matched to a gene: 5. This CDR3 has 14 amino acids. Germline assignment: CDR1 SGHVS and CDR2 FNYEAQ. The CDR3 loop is CASSLDRGKIEQFF. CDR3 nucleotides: TGTGCCAGCAGCTTGGACAGGGGGAAGATTGAGCAGTTCTTC.

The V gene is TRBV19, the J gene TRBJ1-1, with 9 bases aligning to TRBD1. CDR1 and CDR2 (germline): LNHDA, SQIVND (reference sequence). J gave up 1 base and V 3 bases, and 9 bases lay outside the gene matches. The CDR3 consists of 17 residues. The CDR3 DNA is TGTGCCAGTAGTATCCGGACAGGGGAATGGCCGAACACTGAAGCTTTCTTT. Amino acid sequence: CASSIRTGEWPNTEAFF.

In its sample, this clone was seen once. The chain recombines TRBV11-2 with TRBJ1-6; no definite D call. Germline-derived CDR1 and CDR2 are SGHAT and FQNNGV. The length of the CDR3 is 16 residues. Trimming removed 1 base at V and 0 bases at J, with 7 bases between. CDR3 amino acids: CASSLGSSSYNSPLHF. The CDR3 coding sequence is TGTGCCAGCAGCTTAGGCTCGAGCTCCTATAATTCACCCCTCCACTTT.

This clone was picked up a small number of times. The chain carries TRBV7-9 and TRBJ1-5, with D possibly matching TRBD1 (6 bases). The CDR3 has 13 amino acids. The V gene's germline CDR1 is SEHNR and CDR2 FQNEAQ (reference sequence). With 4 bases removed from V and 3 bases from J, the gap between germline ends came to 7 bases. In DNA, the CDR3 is TGTGCCAGCAGCTCAGGGGCCAATCAGCCCCAGCATTTT. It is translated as CASSSGANQPQHF.

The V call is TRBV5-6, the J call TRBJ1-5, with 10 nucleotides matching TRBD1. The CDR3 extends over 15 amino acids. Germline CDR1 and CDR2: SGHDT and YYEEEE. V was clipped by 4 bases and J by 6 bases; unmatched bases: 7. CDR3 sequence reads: CASSPGTGVGQPQHF. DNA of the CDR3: TGTGCCAGCAGCCCGGGGACAGGGGTTGGTCAGCCCCAGCATTTT. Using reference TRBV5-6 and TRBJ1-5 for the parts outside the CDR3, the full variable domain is DAGVTQSPTHLIKTRGQQVTLRCSPKSGHDTVSWYQQALGQGPQFIFQYYEEEERQRGNFPDRFSGHQFPNYSSELNVNALLLGDSALYLCASSPGTGVGQPQHFGDGTRLSIL.

The CDR3 DNA reads TGTGCCAGCTCAGACAGCTCCTACAATGAGCAGTTCTTC. As protein: CASSDSSYNEQFF. The V call is TRBV18, the J call TRBJ2-1; weak D call: TRBD1 (5 bases). V was trimmed by 5 bases and J by 0 bases, leaving 5 bases between them. CDR1 is KGHSH and CDR2 is LQKENI in the germline V gene. The CDR3 length is 13 residues.

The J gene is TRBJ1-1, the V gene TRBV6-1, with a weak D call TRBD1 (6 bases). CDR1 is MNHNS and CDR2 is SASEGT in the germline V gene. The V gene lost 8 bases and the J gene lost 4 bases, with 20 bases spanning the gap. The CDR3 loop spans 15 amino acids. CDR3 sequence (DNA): TGTGCCAGCTGTCGAGGCGGGGGGCGCACCACTGAAGCTTTCTTT. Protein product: CASCRGGGRTTEAFF.

The CDR3 here is CASSGAGETEAFF. The CDR3 DNA follows: TGTGCCAGCTCGGGGGCAGGAGAGACTGAAGCTTTCTTT. This chain connects TRBV18 to TRBJ1-1, with a weak D call TRBD1 (6 bases). CDR3 length: 13 residues. Germline V gives CDR1 KGHSH, CDR2 LQKENI. Trimming took off 6 bases at V and 5 bases at J, with 13 bases between the two ends.

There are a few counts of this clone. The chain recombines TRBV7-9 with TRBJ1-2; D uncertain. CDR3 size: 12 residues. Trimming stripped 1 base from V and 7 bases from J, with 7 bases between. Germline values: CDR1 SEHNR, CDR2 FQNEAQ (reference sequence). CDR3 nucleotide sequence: TGTGCCAGCAGCTTAGTTACTCGTGGCTACACCTTC. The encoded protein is CASSLVTRGYTF.

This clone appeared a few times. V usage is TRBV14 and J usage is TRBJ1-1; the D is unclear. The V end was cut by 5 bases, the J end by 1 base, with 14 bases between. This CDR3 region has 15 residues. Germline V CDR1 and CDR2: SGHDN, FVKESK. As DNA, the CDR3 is TGTGCCAGCAGCTCTCTCCCCGAGGGGAACACTGAAGCTTTCTTT. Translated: CASSSLPEGNTEAFF. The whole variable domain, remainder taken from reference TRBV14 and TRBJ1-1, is EAGVTQFPSHSVIEKGQTVTLRCDPISGHDNLYWYRRVMGKEIKFLLHFVKESKQDESGMPNNRFLAERTGGTYSTLKVQPAELEDSGVYFCASSSLPEGNTEAFFGQGTRLTVV.

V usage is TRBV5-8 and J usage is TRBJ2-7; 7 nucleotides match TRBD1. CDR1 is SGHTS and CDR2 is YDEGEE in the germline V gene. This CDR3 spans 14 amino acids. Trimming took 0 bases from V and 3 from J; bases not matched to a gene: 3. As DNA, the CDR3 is TGTGCCAGCAGCTTGGGTGGGACAGACTACGAGCAGTACGTC. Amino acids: CASSLGGTDYEQYV.